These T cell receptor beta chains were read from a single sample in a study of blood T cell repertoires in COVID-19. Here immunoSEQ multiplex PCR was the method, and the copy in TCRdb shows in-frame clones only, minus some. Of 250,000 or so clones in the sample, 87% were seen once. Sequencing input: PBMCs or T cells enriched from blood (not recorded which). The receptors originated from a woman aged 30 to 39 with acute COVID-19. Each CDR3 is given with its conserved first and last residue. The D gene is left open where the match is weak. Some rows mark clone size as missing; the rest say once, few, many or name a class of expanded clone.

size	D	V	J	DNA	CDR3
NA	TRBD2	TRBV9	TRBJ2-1	TGTGCCAGCAGCGCCGGACTAGCGGGGCTGAATGAGCAGTTCTTC	CASSAGLAGLNEQFF
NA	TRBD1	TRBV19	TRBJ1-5	TGTGCCAGTACTCCGGACAGGGGATCAGGTCAGCCCCAGCATTTT	CASTPDRGSGQPQHF
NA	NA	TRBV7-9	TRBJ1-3	TGTGCCAGCAGCTTCCTCTGGGGGGGCAAGGGAAACACCATATATTTT	CASSFLWGGKGNTIYF
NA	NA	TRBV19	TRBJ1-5	TGTGCCAGTAGTATGACAAATAGCAATCAGCCCCAGCATTTT	CASSMTNSNQPQHF
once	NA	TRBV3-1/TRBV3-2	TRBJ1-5	TGTGCCAGCAGCCAAGGTGCGGGGGGGGAACAGCCCCAGCATTTT	CASSQGAGGEQPQHF
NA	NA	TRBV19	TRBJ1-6	TGTGCCAGTAGTATTTCGTTCCGGGGTTATAATTCACCCCTCCACTTT	CASSISFRGYNSPLHF
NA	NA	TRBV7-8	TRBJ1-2	TGTGCCAGCAGCTTAGACAGGGAATATGGCTACACCTTC	CASSLDREYGYTF
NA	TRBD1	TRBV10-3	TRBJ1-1	TGTGCCATCACCCGACAGGGCCACACTGAAGCTTTCTTT	CAITRQGHTEAFF
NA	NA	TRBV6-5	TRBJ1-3	TGTGCCAGCAGTTACCGGGGTCGGTCGGGAAACACCATATATTTT	CASSYRGRSGNTIYF
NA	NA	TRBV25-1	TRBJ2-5	TGTGCCAGCAGTGAACAGCAAGAGACCCAGTACTTC	CASSEQQETQYF
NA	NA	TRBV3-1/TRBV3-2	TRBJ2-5	TGTGCCAGCAGCCAAGGCAGGTCTTCCGATGCGAGAGAGACCCAGTACTTC	CASSQGRSSDARETQYF
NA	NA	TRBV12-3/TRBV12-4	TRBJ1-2	TGTGCCAGCACCGGGTCCAGGGTGCATGGCTACACCTTC	CASTGSRVHGYTF
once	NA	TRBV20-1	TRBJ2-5	TGCAGTGCCACGACTGGAGAGACCCAGTACTTC	CSATTGETQYF
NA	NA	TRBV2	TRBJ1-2	TGTGCCAGCAAATACAGGGATGTGGGGAGCGGCTACACCTTC	CASKYRDVGSGYTF
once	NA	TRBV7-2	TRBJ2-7	TGTGCCAGCAGCCCGAGCTCACAGGAATACGAGCAGTACTTC	CASSPSSQEYEQYF
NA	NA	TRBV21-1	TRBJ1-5	NA	CASSKGDRVATGANQPQHF
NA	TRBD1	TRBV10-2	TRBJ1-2	TGCGCCAGCACGGGACAGGGCTATGGCTACACCTTC	CASTGQGYGYTF
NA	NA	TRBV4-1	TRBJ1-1	TGCGCCAGCAGCCAAGAACCCACCCAGGTGAACACTGAAGCTTTCTTT	CASSQEPTQVNTEAFF
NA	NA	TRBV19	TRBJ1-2	TGTGCCAGTAGTATCGGGGACACCTCTAACTATGGCTACACCTTC	CASSIGDTSNYGYTF
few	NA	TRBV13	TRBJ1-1	TGTGCCAGCAGCTTGGGAGAGAACACTGAAGCTTTCTTT	CASSLGENTEAFF